The source of this T cell receptor beta chain is a study of T cells expressing NK-cell markers. Study context: Eight donors were sequenced, of whom seven were HCMV-seropositive, while the remaining one was HCMV-seronegative.

Making the TCR beta cDNA relied on 5'RACE template switching with UMIs. TCRdb reanalyzed the 5' RACE reads and collapses them to one entry per CDR3 protein, without DNA. This listing includes approximately 170,000 distinct CDR3 sequences. This CDR3 contains 13 residues. The receptor was derived from a man aged 18 to 69 in good health. The sample consisted of blood T cells: a sorted CD56 or NKG2C T cell subset, CD4+ or CD8+ T cells, or bulk PBMC T cells (not recorded which). J is TRBJ1-1 and V is TRBV12-3 or TRBV12-4; TCRdb gives TRBD1 as the D gene, but with no DNA this cannot be confirmed. Here the CDR3 reads CASSSREPLGAFF.